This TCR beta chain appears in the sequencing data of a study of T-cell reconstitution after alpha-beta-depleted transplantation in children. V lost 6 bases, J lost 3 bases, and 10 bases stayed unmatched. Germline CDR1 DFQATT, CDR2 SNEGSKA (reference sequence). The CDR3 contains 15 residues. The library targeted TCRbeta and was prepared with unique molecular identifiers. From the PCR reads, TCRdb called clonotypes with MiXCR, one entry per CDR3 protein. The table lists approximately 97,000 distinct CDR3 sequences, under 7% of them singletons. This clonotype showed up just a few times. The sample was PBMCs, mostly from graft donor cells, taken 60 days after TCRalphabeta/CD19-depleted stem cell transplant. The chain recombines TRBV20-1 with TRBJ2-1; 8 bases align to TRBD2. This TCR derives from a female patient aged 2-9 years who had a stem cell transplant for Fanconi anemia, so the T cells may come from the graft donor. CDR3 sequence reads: CSALISGGFYNEQFF. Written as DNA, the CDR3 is TGCAGTGCCTTAATCAGCGGGGGATTCTACAATGAGCAGTTCTTC.